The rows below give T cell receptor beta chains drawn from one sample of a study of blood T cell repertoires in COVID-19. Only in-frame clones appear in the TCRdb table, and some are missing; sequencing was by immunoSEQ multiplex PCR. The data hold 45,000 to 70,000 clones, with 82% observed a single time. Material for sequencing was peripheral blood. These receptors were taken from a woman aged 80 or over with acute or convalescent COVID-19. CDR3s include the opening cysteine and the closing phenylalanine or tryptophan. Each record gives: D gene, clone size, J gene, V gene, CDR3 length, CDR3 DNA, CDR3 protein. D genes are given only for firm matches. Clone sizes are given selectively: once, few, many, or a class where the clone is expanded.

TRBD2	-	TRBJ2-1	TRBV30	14	TGTGCCTGGAGACTAGCGGGAGCGCGGAATGAGCAGTTCTTC	CAWRLAGARNEQFF
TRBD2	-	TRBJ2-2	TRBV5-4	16	TGTGCCAGCAGCTTAGGTAGCGGGGGCAACACCGGGGAGCTGTTTTTT	CASSLGSGGNTGELFF
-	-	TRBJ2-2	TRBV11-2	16	TGTGCCAGCAGCTTAAACGGCAGGGTGAACACCGGGGAGCTGTTTTTT	CASSLNGRVNTGELFF
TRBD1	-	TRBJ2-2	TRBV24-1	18	TGTGCCACCAGTTCGATCGTACAGGGGCCCTCGAACACCGGGGAGCTGTTTTTT	CATSSIVQGPSNTGELFF
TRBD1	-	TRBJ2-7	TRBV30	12	TGTGCCTGGCGCGGACCGGGACAGTCTTTATACTTC	CAWRGPGQSLYF
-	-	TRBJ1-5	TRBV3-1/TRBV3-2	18	TGTGCCAGCAGCCAAGGATCCGGCCTCGACTCAAACAATCAGCCCCAGCATTTT	CASSQGSGLDSNNQPQHF
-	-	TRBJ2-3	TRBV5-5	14	TGTGCCAGCAGCCCGGGACACCGCACAGATACGCAGTATTTT	CASSPGHRTDTQYF
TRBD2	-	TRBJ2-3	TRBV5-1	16	TGCGCCAGCAGCTTGGGCACTAGCGGGGGGATCGATACGCAGTATTTT	CASSLGTSGGIDTQYF
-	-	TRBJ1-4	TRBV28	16	TGTGCCAGCAGTCAGGTCGCGGGGGGGGCTAATGAAAAACTGTTTTTT	CASSQVAGGANEKLFF
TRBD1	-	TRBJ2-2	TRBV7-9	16	TGTGCCAGCAGCTCCCGACAGGGGGAACCTACCGGGGAGCTGTTTTTT	CASSSRQGEPTGELFF
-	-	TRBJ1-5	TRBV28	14	TGTGCCAGCAGATCTTTCAGGGGCGGGCAGCCCCAGCATTTT	CASRSFRGGQPQHF
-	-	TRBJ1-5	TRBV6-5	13	TGTGCCAGCAGTTACGATGGCGACGGGAAACAGCATTTT	CASSYDGDGKQHF
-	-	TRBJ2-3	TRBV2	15	TGTGCCAGCAGGGGGGATGGAGGGCCTGGCGATACGCAGTATTTT	CASRGDGGPGDTQYF
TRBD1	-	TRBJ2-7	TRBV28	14	TGTGCCACCAGACGGACAGGGAAACAATACGAGCAGTACTTC	CATRRTGKQYEQYF
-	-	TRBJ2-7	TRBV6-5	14	TGTGCCAGCAGTTACGAGGTTTGGGCCTACGAGCAGTACTTC	CASSYEVWAYEQYF
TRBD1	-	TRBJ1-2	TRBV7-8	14	TGTGCCAGCAGCCCGGGACAGCTTCTCGGGGGCTACACCTTC	CASSPGQLLGGYTF
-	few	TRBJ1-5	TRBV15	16	TGTGCCACCAGCAGAACTCGACAGATTAGCAATCAGCCCCAGCATTTT	CATSRTRQISNQPQHF
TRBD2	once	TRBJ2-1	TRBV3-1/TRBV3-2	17	TGTGCCAGCAGCCAAGATACGGGACTAGCGGGGGACAATGAGCAGTTCTTC	CASSQDTGLAGDNEQFF
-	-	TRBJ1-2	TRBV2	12	TGTGCCAGCAGTCTCCAGGGTGGGGGCTACACCTTC	CASSLQGGGYTF
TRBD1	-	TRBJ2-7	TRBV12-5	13	TGTGCTAGTGAAGGGACAGGGTCCTACGAGCAGTACTTC	CASEGTGSYEQYF
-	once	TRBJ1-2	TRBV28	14	TGTGCCAGCAGTTTAGGAGGGGTCAACTATGGCTACACCTTC	CASSLGGVNYGYTF
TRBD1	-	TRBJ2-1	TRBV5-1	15	TGCGCCAGCAGCTTGGAATCGGCAGGGGGCAATGAGCAGTTCTTC	CASSLESAGGNEQFF
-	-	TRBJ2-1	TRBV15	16	TGTGCCACCAGCGGAGTCTCAGTGGAGCAGTTAAATGAGCAGTTCTTC	CATSGVSVEQLNEQFF
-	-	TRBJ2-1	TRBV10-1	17	TGCGCCAGCAGTGAGTCCCATAAACTAGGTACCTACAATGAGCAGTTCTTC	CASSESHKLGTYNEQFF
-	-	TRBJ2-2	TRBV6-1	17	TGTGCCAGCAGTGAAGTTGGGCGGGGGAAGGGGGCCGGGGAGCTGTTTTTT	CASSEVGRGKGAGELFF
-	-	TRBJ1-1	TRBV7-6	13	TGTGCCAGCAGCGCTGAACAGAACACTGAAGCTTTCTTT	CASSAEQNTEAFF
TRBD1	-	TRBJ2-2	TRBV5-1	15	TGCGCCAGCAGCCCGGACAGGGTCAGAACCGGGGAGCTGTTTTTT	CASSPDRVRTGELFF
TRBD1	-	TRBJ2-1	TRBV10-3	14	TGTGCCATCAACCCAGGGACAGGGGTCAATGAGCAGTTCTTC	CAINPGTGVNEQFF
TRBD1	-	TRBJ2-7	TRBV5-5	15	TGTGCCAGCAGCTTGGGGACAGGCATCTCCTACGAGCAGTACTTC	CASSLGTGISYEQYF
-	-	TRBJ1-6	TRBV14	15	TGTGCCAGCAGCCAAGATAACAGGGTTAATTCACCCCTCCACTTT	CASSQDNRVNSPLHF
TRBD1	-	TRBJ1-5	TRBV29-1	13	TGCAGCGTAGGGACAGGGGTTGGTCAGCCCCAGCATTTT	CSVGTGVGQPQHF
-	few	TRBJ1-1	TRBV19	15	TGTGCCAGTGTAGTCTCGAAGAGGAGGTACACTGAAGCTTTCTTT	CASVVSKRRYTEAFF
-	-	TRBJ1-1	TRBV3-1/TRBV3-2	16	TGTGCCAGCAGCTCAAAGGTACAGGGCCCTAACACTGAAGCTTTCTTT	CASSSKVQGPNTEAFF